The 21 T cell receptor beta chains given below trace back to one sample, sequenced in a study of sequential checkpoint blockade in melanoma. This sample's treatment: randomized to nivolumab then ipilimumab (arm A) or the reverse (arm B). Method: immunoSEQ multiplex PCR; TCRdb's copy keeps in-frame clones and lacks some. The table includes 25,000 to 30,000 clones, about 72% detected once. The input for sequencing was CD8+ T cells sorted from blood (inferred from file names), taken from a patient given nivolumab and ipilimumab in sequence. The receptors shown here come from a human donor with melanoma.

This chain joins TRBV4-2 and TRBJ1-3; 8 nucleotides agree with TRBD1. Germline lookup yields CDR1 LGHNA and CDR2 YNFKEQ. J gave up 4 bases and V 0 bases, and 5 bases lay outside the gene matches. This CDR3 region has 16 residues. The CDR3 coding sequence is TGTGCCAGCAGCCAAGATTTGACAGGGGAAGGAAACACCATATATTTT. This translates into CASSQDLTGEGNTIYF.

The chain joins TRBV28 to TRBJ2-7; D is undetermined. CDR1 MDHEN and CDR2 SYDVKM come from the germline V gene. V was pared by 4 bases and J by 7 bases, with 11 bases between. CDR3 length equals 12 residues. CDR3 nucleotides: TGTGCCAGCAGTTCCAATCAGATGGAGCAGTACTTC. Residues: CASSSNQMEQYF.

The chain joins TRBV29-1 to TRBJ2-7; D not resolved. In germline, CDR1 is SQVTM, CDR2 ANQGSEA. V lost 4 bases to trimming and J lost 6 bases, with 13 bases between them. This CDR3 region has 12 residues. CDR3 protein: CSVVMPGSEQYF. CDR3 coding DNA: TGCAGCGTTGTAATGCCCGGGTCCGAGCAGTACTTC.

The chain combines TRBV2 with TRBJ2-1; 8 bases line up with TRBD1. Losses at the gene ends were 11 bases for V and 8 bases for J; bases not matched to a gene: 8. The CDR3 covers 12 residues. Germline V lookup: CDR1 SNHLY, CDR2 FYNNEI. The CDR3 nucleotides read TGTGCCCGCGGACAGGGAAGGGATGAGCAGTTCTTC. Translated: CARGQGRDEQFF.

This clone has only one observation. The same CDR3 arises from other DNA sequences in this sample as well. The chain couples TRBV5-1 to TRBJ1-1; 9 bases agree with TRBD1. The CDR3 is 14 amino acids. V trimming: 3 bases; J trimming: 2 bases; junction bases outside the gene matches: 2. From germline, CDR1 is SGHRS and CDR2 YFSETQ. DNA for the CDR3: TGCGCCAGCAGCTCGACAGGGGGAAACACTGAAGCTTTCTTT. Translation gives CASSSTGGNTEAFF.

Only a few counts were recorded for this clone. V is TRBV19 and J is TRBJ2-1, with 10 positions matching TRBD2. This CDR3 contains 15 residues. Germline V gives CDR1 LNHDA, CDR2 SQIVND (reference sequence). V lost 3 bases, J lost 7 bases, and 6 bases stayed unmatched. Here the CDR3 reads CASSMAGLALNEQFF. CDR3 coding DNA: TGTGCCAGTAGTATGGCGGGACTAGCGTTGAATGAGCAGTTCTTC.

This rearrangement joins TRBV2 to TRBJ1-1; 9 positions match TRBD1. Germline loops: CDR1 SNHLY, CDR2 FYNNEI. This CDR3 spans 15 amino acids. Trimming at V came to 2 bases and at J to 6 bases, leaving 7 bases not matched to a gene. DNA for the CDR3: TGTGCCAGCAGTGAACAGGGACAGGGAACCCCTGAAGCTTTCTTT. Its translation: CASSEQGQGTPEAFF.

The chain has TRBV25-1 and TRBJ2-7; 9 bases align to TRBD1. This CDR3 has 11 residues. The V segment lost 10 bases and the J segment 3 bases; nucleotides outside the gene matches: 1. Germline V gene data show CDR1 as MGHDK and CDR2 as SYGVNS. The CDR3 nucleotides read TGTGCCACGGGACAGGGCTACGAGCAGTACTTC. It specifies CATGQGYEQYF.

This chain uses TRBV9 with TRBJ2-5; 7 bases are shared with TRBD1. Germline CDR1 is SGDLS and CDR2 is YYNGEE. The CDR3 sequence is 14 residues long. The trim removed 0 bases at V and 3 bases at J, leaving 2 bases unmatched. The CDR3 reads CASSVGGGEETQYF. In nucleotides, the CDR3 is TGTGCCAGCAGCGTAGGAGGGGGCGAAGAGACCCAGTACTTC.

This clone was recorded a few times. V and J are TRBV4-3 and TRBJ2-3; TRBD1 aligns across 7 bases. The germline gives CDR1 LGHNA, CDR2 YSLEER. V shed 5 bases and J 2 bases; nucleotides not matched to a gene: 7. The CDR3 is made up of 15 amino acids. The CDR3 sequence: CASSSRDSHTDTQYF. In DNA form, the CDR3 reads TGCGCCAGCAGCAGCCGGGACAGTCACACAGATACGCAGTATTTT.

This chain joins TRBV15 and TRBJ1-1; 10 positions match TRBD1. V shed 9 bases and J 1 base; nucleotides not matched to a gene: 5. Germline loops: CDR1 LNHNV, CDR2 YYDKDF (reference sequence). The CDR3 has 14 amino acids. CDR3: CATQWDRGNTEAFF. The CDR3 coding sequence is TGTGCCACACAATGGGACAGGGGGAACACTGAAGCTTTCTTT.

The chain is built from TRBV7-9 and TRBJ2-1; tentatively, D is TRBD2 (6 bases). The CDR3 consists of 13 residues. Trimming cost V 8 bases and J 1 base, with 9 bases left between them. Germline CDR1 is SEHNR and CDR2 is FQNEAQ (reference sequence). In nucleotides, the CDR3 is TGTGCCAGCCTAGCGCTATCCTACAATGAGCAGTTCTTC. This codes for CASLALSYNEQFF. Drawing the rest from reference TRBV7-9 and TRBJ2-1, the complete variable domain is DTGVSQNPRHKITKRGQNVTFRCDPISEHNRLYWYRQTLGQGPEFLTYFQNEAQLEKSRLLSDRFSAERPKGSFSTLEIQRTEQGDSAMYLCASLALSYNEQFFGPGTRLTVL.

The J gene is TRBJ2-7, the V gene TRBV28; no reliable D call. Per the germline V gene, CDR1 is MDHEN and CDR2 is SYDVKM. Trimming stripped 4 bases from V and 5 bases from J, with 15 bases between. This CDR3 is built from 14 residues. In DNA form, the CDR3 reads TGTGCCAGCAGTTCCGGGTTCATTTCGAACGAGCAGTACTTC. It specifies CASSSGFISNEQYF.

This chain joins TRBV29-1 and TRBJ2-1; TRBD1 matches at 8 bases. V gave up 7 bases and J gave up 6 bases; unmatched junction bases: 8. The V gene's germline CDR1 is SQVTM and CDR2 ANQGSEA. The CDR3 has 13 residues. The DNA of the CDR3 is TGCAGCGCTACCAGAACAGGGGGCAATGAGCAGTTCTTC. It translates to CSATRTGGNEQFF.

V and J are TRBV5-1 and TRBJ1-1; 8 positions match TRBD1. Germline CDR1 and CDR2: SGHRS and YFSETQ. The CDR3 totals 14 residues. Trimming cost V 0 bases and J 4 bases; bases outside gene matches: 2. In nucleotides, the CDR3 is TGCGCCAGCAGCTTGGGGACAGGGATCACTGAAGCTTTCTTT. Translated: CASSLGTGITEAFF.

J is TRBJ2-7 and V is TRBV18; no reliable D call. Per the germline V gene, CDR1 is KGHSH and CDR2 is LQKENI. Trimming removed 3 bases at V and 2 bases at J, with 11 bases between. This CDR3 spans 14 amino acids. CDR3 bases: TGTGCCAGCTCACCTTATCCCAGGACCTACGAGCAGTACTTC. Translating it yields CASSPYPRTYEQYF.

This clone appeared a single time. CDR3 nucleotides: TGTGCCAGTAGTCTCGGAGGATATGGCGAGCAGTACTTC. As protein: CASSLGGYGEQYF. J is TRBJ2-7 and V is TRBV19; a possible D gene is TRBD2 (5 bases). The CDR3 sequence is 13 residues long. Germline lookup yields CDR1 LNHDA and CDR2 SQIVND (reference sequence). V was trimmed by 5 bases and J by 6 bases, leaving 14 bases between them.

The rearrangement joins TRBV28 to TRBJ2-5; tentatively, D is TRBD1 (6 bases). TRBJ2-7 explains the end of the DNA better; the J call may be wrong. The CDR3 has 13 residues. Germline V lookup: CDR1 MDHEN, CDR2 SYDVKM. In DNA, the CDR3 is TGTGCCAGCAGTCGCTCCGACAGGCACGAGCAGTACTTC. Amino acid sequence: CASSRSDRHEQYF.

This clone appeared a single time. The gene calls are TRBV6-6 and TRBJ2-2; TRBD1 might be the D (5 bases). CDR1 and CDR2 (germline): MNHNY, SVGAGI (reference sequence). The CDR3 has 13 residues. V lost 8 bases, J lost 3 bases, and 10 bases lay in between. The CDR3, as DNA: TGTGCCAGCCAGACAGCCCACACCGGGGAGCTGTTTTTT. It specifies CASQTAHTGELFF.

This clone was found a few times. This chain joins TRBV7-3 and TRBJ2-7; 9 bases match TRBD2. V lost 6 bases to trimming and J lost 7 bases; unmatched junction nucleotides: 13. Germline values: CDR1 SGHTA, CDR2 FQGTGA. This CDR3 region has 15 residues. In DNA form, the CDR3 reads TGTGCCAGCAGTCCTAGCGGGGCACGCAATGGGGAGCAGTACTTC. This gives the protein CASSPSGARNGEQYF. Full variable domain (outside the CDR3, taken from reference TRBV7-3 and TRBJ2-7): GAGVSQTPSNKVTEKGKYVELRCDPISGHTALYWYRQSLGQGPEFLIYFQGTGAADDSGLPNDRFFAVRPEGSVSTLKIQRTERGDSAVYLCASSPSGARNGEQYFGPGTRLTVT.

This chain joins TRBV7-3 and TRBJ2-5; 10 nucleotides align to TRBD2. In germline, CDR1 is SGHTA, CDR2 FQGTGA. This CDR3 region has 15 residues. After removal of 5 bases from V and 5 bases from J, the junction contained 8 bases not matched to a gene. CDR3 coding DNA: TGTGCCAGCAGCGCCAGGGGACTAGCGAGGGAGACCCAGTACTTC. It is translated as CASSARGLARETQYF.